This note documents a single TCR beta chain sequence. Its antigen is not known. This table comes from immunoSEQ multiplex PCR, and its TCRdb copy is limited to in-frame clones, with some not included. The repertoire consists of 45,000 to 60,000 clones, with approximately 94% occurring once and the leading ten covering around 3%. These transplant recipients had drug-resistant or recurrent cytomegalovirus infection. The data belong to a study of T cell therapy after organ transplantation. The overall study: Therapy products were autologous CMV-specific T cells, peptide-expanded for 2 to 3 weeks. Of roughly ten patients, eight responded clinically and two did not.

V was clipped by 0 bases and J by 8 bases, with 16 bases between them. Per germline, CDR1 SGHAT and CDR2 FQNNGV. This CDR3 is 15 amino acids long. Study results and limitations: Concurrent antirejection and antiviral drugs remain unassessed confounders.

The chain couples TRBV11-2 to TRBJ1-2, with D tentatively TRBD1 (5 bases). Sequencing was performed on CD8+ T cells from blood, taken before autologous CMV-specific T cell therapy. The source is a human patient who had received a solid organ transplant and had CMV disease. The CDR3, as DNA: TGTGCCAGCAGCTTAGAGAGGGGACCTTATGGCGGCTACACCTTC. Amino acids: CASSLERGPYGGYTF.